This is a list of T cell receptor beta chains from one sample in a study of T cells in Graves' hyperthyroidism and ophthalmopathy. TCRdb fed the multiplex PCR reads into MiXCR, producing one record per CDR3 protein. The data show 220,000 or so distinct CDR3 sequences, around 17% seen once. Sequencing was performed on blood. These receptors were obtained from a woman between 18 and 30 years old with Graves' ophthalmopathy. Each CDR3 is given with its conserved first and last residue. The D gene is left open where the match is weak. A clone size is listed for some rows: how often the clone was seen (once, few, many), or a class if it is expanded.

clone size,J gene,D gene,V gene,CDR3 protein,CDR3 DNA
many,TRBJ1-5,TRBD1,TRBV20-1,CSARDKAGGTLGNQPQHF,TGCAGTGCTAGAGATAAGGCAGGGGGGACGTTGGGCAATCAGCCCCAGCATTTT
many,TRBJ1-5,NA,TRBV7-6,CASSPTVEGPQHF,TGTGCCAGCAGCCCGACAGTTGAGGGGCCCCAGCATTTT
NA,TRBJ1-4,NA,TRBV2,CASSRGATNEKLFF,TGTGCCAGCAGTCGAGGGGCAACTAATGAAAAACTGTTTTTT
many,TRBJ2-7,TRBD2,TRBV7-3,CARLSSGAPYEQYF,TGTGCCAGGTTATCTAGCGGGGCACCCTACGAGCAGTACTTC
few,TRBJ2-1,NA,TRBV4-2,CASSQEGHTLNEQFF,TGTGCCAGCAGCCAAGAAGGGCACACTTTGAATGAGCAGTTCTTC
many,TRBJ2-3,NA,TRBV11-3,CASSLLYTDTQYF,TGTGCCAGCAGCTTACTATACACAGATACGCAGTATTTT
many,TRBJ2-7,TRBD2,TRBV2,CASSEGTSGFSYEQYF,TGTGCCAGCAGTGAAGGGACTAGCGGGTTCTCCTACGAGCAGTACTTC
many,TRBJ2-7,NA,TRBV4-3,CASSQTTGTASYEQYF,TGCGCCAGCAGCCAAACCACCGGGACTGCCTCCTACGAGCAGTACTTC
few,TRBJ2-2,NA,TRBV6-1,CASSELGTVPGELFF,TGTGCCAGCAGTGAACTCGGGACGGTCCCCGGGGAGCTGTTTTTT
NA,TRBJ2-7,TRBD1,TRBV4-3,CASSRTTGGLYEQYF,TGCGCCAGCAGCCGGACCACAGGGGGGCTCTACGAGCAGTACTTC
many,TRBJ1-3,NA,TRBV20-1,CSASLGHIGNTIYF,TGCAGTGCTAGCCTCGGACATATTGGAAACACCATATATTTT
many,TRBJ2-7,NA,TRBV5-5,CASSPEVVGVSYEQYF,TGTGCCAGCAGCCCGGAGGTTGTAGGGGTTTCCTACGAGCAGTACTTC
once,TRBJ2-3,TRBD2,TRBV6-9,CASSFGTSGSTDTQYF,TGTGCCAGCAGTTTTGGGACTAGCGGGAGCACAGATACGCAGTATTTT
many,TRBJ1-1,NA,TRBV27,CASSLQSNTEAFF,TGTGCCAGCAGTTTACAATCGAACACTGAAGCTTTCTTT
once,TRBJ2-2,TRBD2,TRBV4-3,CASSQDLGASGPHGELFF,TGCGCCAGCAGCCAAGATCTTGGAGCTAGCGGACCCCACGGGGAGCTGTTTTTT
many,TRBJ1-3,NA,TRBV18,CASSPQSSGNTIYF,TGTGCCAGCTCACCTCAGAGCTCTGGAAACACCATATATTTT
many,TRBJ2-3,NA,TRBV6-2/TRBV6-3,CASRELSDTQYF,TGTGCCAGCAGAGAACTATCAGATACGCAGTATTTT
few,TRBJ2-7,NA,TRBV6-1,CASSVGGQYEQYF,TGTGCCAGCAGTGTTGGGGGGCAGTACGAGCAGTACTTC
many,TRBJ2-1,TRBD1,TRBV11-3,CASSPRDGTGSYNEQFF,TGTGCCAGCAGCCCGCGGGACGGGACAGGGTCCTACAATGAGCAGTTCTTC
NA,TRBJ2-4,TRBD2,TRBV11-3,CASSGRGSSGAKNIQYF,TGTGCCAGCAGCGGACGAGGGAGTAGCGGGGCTAAAAACATTCAGTACTTC
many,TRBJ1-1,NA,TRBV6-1,CASRLLQGRWDTEAFF,TGTGCCAGCAGGCTATTACAGGGCCGGTGGGACACTGAAGCTTTCTTT
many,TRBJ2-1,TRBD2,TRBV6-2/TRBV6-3,CASTSSGTSSYNEQFF,TGTGCCAGCACCAGCTCCGGGACTAGCTCCTACAATGAGCAGTTCTTC
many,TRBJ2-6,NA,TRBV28,CASSPSRGSGANVLTF,TGTGCCAGCAGTCCCTCCAGGGGTAGTGGGGCCAACGTCCTGACTTTC
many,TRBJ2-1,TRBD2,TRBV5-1,CASSVWTSGGANYNEQFF,TGCGCCAGCAGCGTATGGACTAGCGGGGGGGCGAACTACAATGAGCAGTTCTTC
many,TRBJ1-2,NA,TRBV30,CAWNPVDRDYGYTF,TGTGCCTGGAACCCCGTGGACCGAGACTATGGCTACACCTTC
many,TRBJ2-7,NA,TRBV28,CASTARGRSSYEQYF,TGTGCCAGCACCGCCCGAGGTCGGAGCTCCTACGAGCAGTACTTC
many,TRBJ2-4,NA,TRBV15,CATSRDPQPIGNIQYF,TGTGCCACCAGCAGAGATCCCCAACCCATCGGGAACATTCAGTACTTC
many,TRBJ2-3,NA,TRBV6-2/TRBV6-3,CASSYSRLERTDTQYF,TGTGCCAGCAGTTACTCGAGGCTAGAGAGGACAGATACGCAGTATTTT
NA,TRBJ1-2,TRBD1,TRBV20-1,CSARTGEYGYTF,TGCAGTGCCAGGACAGGGGAGTATGGCTACACCTTC
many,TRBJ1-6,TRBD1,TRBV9,CASSPKGASSYNSPLHF,TGTGCCAGCAGCCCCAAGGGGGCGAGCTCCTATAATTCACCCCTCCACTTT
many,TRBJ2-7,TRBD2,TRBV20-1,CSARLLAGGRDYEQYF,TGCAGTGCTAGACTTCTAGCGGGGGGGCGGGACTACGAGCAGTACTTC
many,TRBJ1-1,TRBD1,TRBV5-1,CASSWDRSTEAFF,TGCGCCAGCAGCTGGGACAGGAGCACTGAAGCTTTCTTT
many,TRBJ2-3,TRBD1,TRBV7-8,CASSPPKTGGADTQYF,TGTGCCAGCAGCCCCCCCAAGACAGGGGGAGCAGATACGCAGTATTTT